This is a list of T cell receptor beta chains from one sample in a study of read filtering for tumor transcriptome and immune sequencing. From the reads, TCRdb called clonotypes with MiXCR, one entry per CDR3 protein. The top ten clones hold roughly 13% of a sample with over 50,000 distinct CDR3 sequences, approximately 20% of them seen once. Sequencing input: a population of CD138-negative cells sorted from bone marrow. These TCRs come from a donor over 35 with multiple myeloma. CDR3s include the opening cysteine and the closing phenylalanine or tryptophan. The D gene is left open where the match is weak. Only part of the rows carry a size: once, few, many, or a class if the clone is expanded.

abundance	v_gene	j_gene	d_gene	CDR3aa	CDR3nt
many	TRBV7-9	TRBJ2-5	.	CASSLPEQGRGTQYF	TGTGCCAGCAGCTTACCCGAGCAGGGACGGGGGACCCAGTACTTC
many	TRBV28	TRBJ1-4	.	CASSFPGDNGLFF	TGTGCCAGCAGTTTCCCCGGGGACAATGGACTGTTTTTT
many	TRBV20-1	TRBJ2-7	.	CSARDQSSSPYEQYF	TGCAGTGCTAGAGATCAGAGCAGCTCCCCCTACGAGCAGTACTTC
many	TRBV20-1	TRBJ2-5	TRBD2	CSARVPRAGVVETQYF	TGCAGTGCTAGAGTCCCTAGGGCGGGAGTCGTAGAGACCCAGTACTTC
many	TRBV11-3	TRBJ2-4	TRBD1	CASSLRQGEAKNIQYF	TGTGCCAGCAGCTTGAGACAGGGAGAAGCCAAAAACATTCAGTACTTC
many	TRBV20-1	TRBJ1-5	TRBD1	CSPGQGANGNQPQHF	TGCAGTCCCGGACAGGGGGCGAATGGCAATCAGCCCCAGCATTTT
many	TRBV10-3	TRBJ2-1	TRBD2	CAISESASGSYEQFF	TGTGCCATCAGTGAGTCGGCTAGCGGGAGCTATGAGCAGTTCTTC
.	TRBV4-1	TRBJ2-3	.	CASSQDRNTDTQYF	TGCGCCAGCAGTCAAGACAGGAACACAGATACGCAGTATTTT
few	TRBV28	TRBJ2-2	.	CASRLRVGELFF	TGTGCCAGCAGGCTAAGGGTCGGGGAGCTGTTTTTT
many	TRBV20-1	TRBJ1-1	.	CSAGLGGPNTEAFF	TGCAGTGCTGGGCTGGGGGGGCCGAACACTGAAGCTTTCTTT
many	TRBV11-3	TRBJ1-4	.	CASSLNLLEKLFF	TGTGCCAGCAGCTTAAATTTACTAGAAAAACTGTTTTTT
many	TRBV20-1	TRBJ2-7	.	CSAERGDGPYEQYF	TGCAGTGCTGAAAGGGGGGACGGTCCCTACGAGCAGTACTTC
many	TRBV7-9	TRBJ2-2	TRBD2	CARSPLAGANTGELFF	TGTGCCAGGTCCCCCTTAGCGGGAGCTAACACCGGGGAGCTGTTTTTT
many	TRBV5-1	TRBJ2-3	TRBD1	CASNYGTGIADTQYF	TGCGCCAGCAACTACGGGACAGGGATAGCAGATACGCAGTATTTT
many	TRBV6-5	TRBJ1-2	TRBD1	CASSFSRQGNHGYTF	TGTGCCAGCAGTTTTTCCCGACAGGGGAACCATGGCTACACCTTC
many	TRBV29-1	TRBJ1-1	.	CSVLDSTEAFF	TGCAGCGTTCTAGACAGCACTGAAGCTTTCTTT
.	TRBV12-3/TRBV12-4	TRBJ2-7	.	CASSPDDTGAYEQYF	TGTGCCAGCAGTCCCGATGACACCGGTGCCTACGAGCAGTACTTC
many	TRBV12-3/TRBV12-4	TRBJ1-1	.	CASSAQGRGTEAFF	TGTGCCAGCAGTGCGCAGGGAAGAGGGACTGAAGCTTTCTTT
many	TRBV9	TRBJ2-5	.	CASSEGPRTETQYF	TGTGCCAGCAGCGAAGGGCCCCGGACGGAGACCCAGTACTTC
many	TRBV19	TRBJ2-1	.	CASRNYNEQFF	TGTGCCAGCAGGAACTACAATGAGCAGTTCTTC
.	TRBV20-1	TRBJ2-4	.	CSDRLKGQAKNIQYF	TGCAGTGATAGATTAAAGGGGCAAGCCAAAAACATTCAGTACTTC
many	TRBV6-1	TRBJ2-3	.	CASSKNVNRAGWPDTQYF	TGTGCCAGCAGTAAAAACGTGAACAGGGCTGGATGGCCAGATACGCAGTATTTT
many	TRBV12-3/TRBV12-4	TRBJ2-7	.	CASSRGGVAVDYSEQYF	TGTGCCAGCAGCCGCGGAGGGGTAGCGGTGGACTATTCCGAGCAGTACTTC
many	TRBV9	TRBJ1-1	.	CASSVGGGVNTEAFF	TGTGCCAGCAGCGTAGGTGGGGGCGTGAACACTGAAGCTTTCTTT
.	TRBV19	TRBJ2-1	TRBD2	CASSMPSGGGNEQFF	TGTGCCAGTAGTATGCCCAGCGGGGGTGGCAATGAGCAGTTCTTC
.	TRBV11-3	TRBJ2-1	TRBD2	CASGPGTSGGCNEQFF	TGTGCCAGCGGCCCCGGGACTAGCGGGGGGTGCAATGAGCAGTTCTTC
.	TRBV7-2	TRBJ1-1	.	CASSLLAGVSTEAFF	TGTGCCAGCAGCTTACTGGCCGGGGTGAGCACTGAAGCTTTCTTT
.	TRBV5-1	TRBJ1-1	.	CAGSLEQNTEAFF	TGCGCCGGCAGCTTGGAACAAAACACTGAAGCTTTCTTT
many	TRBV27	TRBJ1-1	.	CASRMREVNTEAFF	TGTGCCAGCAGGATGAGGGAAGTGAACACTGAAGCTTTCTTT
many	TRBV28	TRBJ1-1	TRBD1	CASSFLSGGILNTEAFF	TGTGCCAGCAGTTTCTTGTCAGGGGGGATTCTTAACACTGAAGCTTTCTTT
many	TRBV12-3/TRBV12-4	TRBJ1-2	TRBD1	CASSPRTGNYGYTF	TGTGCCAGCAGTCCCCGGACAGGGAACTATGGCTACACCTTC
many	TRBV12-3/TRBV12-4	TRBJ1-2	TRBD1	CASSSTGGGGYTF	TGTGCCAGCAGTTCAACAGGGGGAGGCGGCTACACCTTC
many	TRBV5-1	TRBJ1-1	.	CASSPGDTLPGGMNTEAFF	TGCGCCAGCAGCCCGGGGGACACACTCCCGGGGGGTATGAACACTGAAGCTTTCTTT
many	TRBV28	TRBJ2-7	TRBD2	CASSSPSGSSYEQYF	TGTGCCAGCAGTTCTCCCAGCGGGAGCTCCTACGAGCAGTACTTC
many	TRBV18	TRBJ2-7	TRBD1	CASSPWDRSYEQYF	TGTGCCAGCTCACCCTGGGACAGATCCTACGAGCAGTACTTC
many	TRBV5-1	TRBJ2-5	.	CASSFGPGVGSETQYF	.
many	TRBV20-1	TRBJ2-5	.	CSARDRADQETQYF	TGCAGTGCCAGAGATAGGGCAGATCAAGAGACCCAGTACTTC
many	TRBV29-1	TRBJ2-7	.	CSVERGFAPSYEQYF	TGCAGCGTTGAGAGGGGGTTTGCGCCGTCCTACGAGCAGTACTTC
many	TRBV28	TRBJ1-1	.	CASSLRLGFYTEAFF	TGTGCCAGCAGTTTAAGGTTAGGGTTTTACACTGAAGCTTTCTTT
many	TRBV3-1	TRBJ1-1	.	CASSHLNTEAFF	TGTGCCAGCAGCCACCTAAACACTGAAGCTTTCTTT
many	TRBV3-1	TRBJ2-3	.	CASSQVDTQYF	TGTGCCAGCAGCCAAGTAGATACGCAGTATTTT
medium-sized	TRBV2	TRBJ2-1	.	CASSEQEPSYNEQFF	TGTGCCAGCAGTGAACAGGAGCCGTCCTACAATGAGCAGTTCTTC
.	TRBV20-1	TRBJ1-1	TRBD1	CSTSRAGGRDTEAFF	TGCAGTACTAGTAGGGCAGGGGGTCGGGACACTGAAGCTTTCTTT
.	TRBV19	TRBJ2-5	TRBD2	CASSTSGLAGETQYF	TGTGCCAGTAGTACCTCAGGACTAGCGGGAGAGACCCAGTACTTC
many	TRBV20-1	TRBJ2-3	TRBD1	CSAIAWDRGNTDTQYF	TGCAGTGCTATCGCATGGGACAGGGGGAACACAGATACGCAGTATTTT
many	TRBV11-3	TRBJ1-1	.	CASSLDLAGDTEAFF	TGTGCCAGCAGCTTAGATCTGGCGGGGGACACTGAAGCTTTCTTT
few	TRBV5-4	TRBJ2-5	.	CASSFPRQAGGTQYF	TGTGCCAGCAGCTTCCCTCGGCAGGCTGGTGGTACCCAGTACTTC
many	TRBV29-1	TRBJ2-5	.	CSVDARSRVETQYF	TGCAGCGTTGATGCCAGATCCAGGGTAGAGACCCAGTACTTC
many	TRBV5-1	TRBJ2-5	TRBD1	CASSPGTEETQYF	TGCGCCAGCAGCCCGGGGACAGAAGAGACCCAGTACTTC
many	TRBV28	TRBJ2-1	TRBD2	CASSVAGGPYEQFF	TGTGCCAGCAGTGTAGCGGGGGGGCCGTATGAGCAGTTCTTC
.	TRBV27	TRBJ2-3	.	CVSSLSGGPYSTDTQYF	TGTGTCAGCAGTTTATCAGGGGGGCCTTATAGCACAGATACGCAGTATTTT
medium-sized	TRBV3-1	TRBJ2-1	TRBD2	CASSPSGGGYNEQFF	TGTGCCAGCAGCCCTAGCGGGGGCGGTTACAATGAGCAGTTCTTC
.	TRBV27	TRBJ1-5	.	CASSHVGGWSNQPQHF	TGTGCCAGCAGTCATGTCGGGGGTTGGAGCAATCAGCCCCAGCATTTT
few	TRBV30	TRBJ2-7	.	CAWSVSGAGEQYF	TGTGCCTGGAGTGTGTCAGGGGCTGGAGAGCAGTACTTC
few	TRBV3-1	TRBJ2-1	.	CVSSLLSSYNEQFF	TGTGTCAGCAGCCTCCTATCCTCCTACAATGAGCAGTTCTTC
many	TRBV24-1	TRBJ1-5	TRBD1	CATRGTGSNQPQHF	TGTGCCACCAGGGGGACAGGGAGCAATCAGCCCCAGCATTTT
many	TRBV19	TRBJ2-2	.	CASRREIGGELFF	TGTGCCAGTAGACGGGAGATCGGCGGGGAGCTGTTTTTT